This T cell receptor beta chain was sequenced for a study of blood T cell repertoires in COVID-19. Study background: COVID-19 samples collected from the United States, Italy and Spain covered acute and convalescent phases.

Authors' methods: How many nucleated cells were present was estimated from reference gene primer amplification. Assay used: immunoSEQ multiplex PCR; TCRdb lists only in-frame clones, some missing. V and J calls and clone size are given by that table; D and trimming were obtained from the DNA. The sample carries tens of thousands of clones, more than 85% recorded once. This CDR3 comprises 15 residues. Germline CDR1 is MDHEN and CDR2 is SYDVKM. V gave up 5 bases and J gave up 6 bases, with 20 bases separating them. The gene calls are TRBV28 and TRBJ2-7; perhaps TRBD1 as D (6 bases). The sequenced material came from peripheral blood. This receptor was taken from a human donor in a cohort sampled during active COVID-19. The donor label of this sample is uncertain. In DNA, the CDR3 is TGTGCCAGCAGTCCCCCGACAGGTGGACTCTCCGAGCAGTACTTC. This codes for CASSPPTGGLSEQYF.